The rows below give T cell receptor beta chains drawn from one sample of a study of blood T cell repertoires in COVID-19. Libraries were prepared by immunoSEQ multiplex PCR; TCRdb keeps only in-frame clonotypes and omits some of them. The sample lists about 240,000 clones; around 80% were seen once. The material sequenced was peripheral blood. All receptors derive from a woman between 18 and 29 years old with acute or convalescent COVID-19. Both conserved end residues are part of each CDR3. D genes are given only for firm matches. The listing skips clone size in some rows; elsewhere it reads once, few, many or a size class.

TRBJ1-2	.	TRBD1	TRBV25-1	TGTGCCAGCAGTGATGTGACGAACCGGGACAGGGGTAATGGCTACACCTTC	CASSDVTNRDRGNGYTF
TRBJ2-7	.	.	TRBV5-8	TGTGCCAGCAGCTCGGAAACCGGGGACTACGAGCAGTACTTC	CASSSETGDYEQYF
TRBJ2-2	once	.	TRBV7-2	TGTGCCAGCAGCTCTAAGCCGAACACCGGGGAGCTGTTTTTT	CASSSKPNTGELFF
TRBJ1-4	.	TRBD1	TRBV15	TGTGCCACCAGCAGAGATACAGGGGCGGAAAAACTGTTTTTT	CATSRDTGAEKLFF
TRBJ2-3	.	TRBD2	TRBV19	TGTGCCAGTAGTCTGAATGGACTAGCGGGAGGGACAGATACGCAGTATTTT	CASSLNGLAGGTDTQYF
TRBJ1-5	.	.	TRBV19	TGTGCCAGTAGTAATTTCTACAATCAGCCCCAGCATTTT	CASSNFYNQPQHF
TRBJ2-7	.	.	TRBV21-1	TGTGCCAGCAGCAAAGAGGGAAGCGGGAAGGGATATGAGCAGTACTTC	CASSKEGSGKGYEQYF
TRBJ1-1	.	.	TRBV6-5	TGTGCCAGCAGTCGACACTCCAGGGACACTGAAGCTTTCTTT	CASSRHSRDTEAFF
TRBJ2-3	.	.	TRBV24-1	TGTGCCACGTCCCAGGCGGGACTGGATACGCAGTATTTT	CATSQAGLDTQYF
TRBJ1-2	.	.	TRBV19	TGTGCCAGTAGCCTGGGGAGTGGCTACACCTTC	CASSLGSGYTF
TRBJ2-1	.	TRBD2	TRBV9	TGTGCCAGCAGCGTAGTGTCTAGCGGGAACTACAATGAGCAGTTCTTC	CASSVVSSGNYNEQFF
TRBJ2-1	.	.	TRBV5-8	TGTGCCAGCAGCTTAAGGGGAACGTGGGATGAGCAGTTCTTC	CASSLRGTWDEQFF
TRBJ2-5	.	.	TRBV6-5	TGTGCCAGCTGGGCCGTGGGTAGGGAGACCCAGTACTTC	CASWAVGRETQYF
TRBJ1-1	few	.	TRBV12-2	TGTGCAAGTCCTCCCCAGCTAGGTAGGTTGGACAGAATGAACACTGAAGCTTTCTTT	CASPPQLGRLDRMNTEAFF
TRBJ2-1	.	TRBD2	TRBV2	TGTGCCAGCAGTGAACAGCGGGGCAACAATGAGCAGTTCTTC	CASSEQRGNNEQFF
TRBJ2-7	.	.	TRBV20-1	TGCAGTGCTAGAGCGGGCTACGAGCAGTACTTC	CSARAGYEQYF
TRBJ1-1	few	.	TRBV14	TGTGCCAGCAGCCAAGTGGCAGGGGCAGGCACTGAAGCTTTCTTT	CASSQVAGAGTEAFF
TRBJ2-7	.	.	TRBV20-1	TGCAGGGCCGGGTCGTACGAGCAGTACTTC	CRAGSYEQYF
TRBJ1-6	.	.	TRBV5-1	TGCGCCAGCAGCTTGGCCGTCAGTCTCGGAGGTTCACCCCTCCACTTT	CASSLAVSLGGSPLHF
TRBJ1-1	.	.	TRBV28	TGTGCCAGCAGACCCCCCGGGAAAGGCTGGGAAGCTTTCTTT	CASRPPGKGWEAFF
TRBJ2-7	few	.	TRBV6-5	TGTGCCAGCAGTCCTCAGGGGGGACCCTACGAGCAGTACTTC	CASSPQGGPYEQYF
TRBJ2-7	.	TRBD2	TRBV5-5	TGTGCCAGCAGCTTGCCTAGCGGAGGCTACGAGCAGTACTTC	CASSLPSGGYEQYF
TRBJ1-1	.	.	TRBV6-6	TGTGCCAGCAGTTACTGGGGCTCGGGGAACACTGAAGCTTTCTTT	CASSYWGSGNTEAFF
TRBJ2-5	.	TRBD2	TRBV9	TGTGCCAGCAGCGTAGGAGCGGGAGGGCCGGAGACCCAGTACTTC	CASSVGAGGPETQYF
TRBJ2-3	.	.	TRBV20-1	TGCAGTGCTAGTCCAGGTGTTGATACGCAGTATTTT	CSASPGVDTQYF
TRBJ2-7	.	.	TRBV5-5	TGTGCCAGCAGCTTGACAGTCCGGTACGAGCAGTACTTC	CASSLTVRYEQYF